These 2 T cell receptor beta chains were sequenced from one sample in a study of beta chain features in type 1 diabetes. Every bit of the isolated RNA underwent reverse transcription, so sequencing read expressed TCRB transcripts. Sequencing was performed with immunoSEQ multiplex PCR; in TCRdb, only in-frame clones are kept and a portion is missing. The sample carries about 220,000 clones, around 9.9% recorded once. Specimen: central memory CD4+ T cells from blood. Receptors originate from a young man in good health.

This sequence joins TRBV18 and TRBJ2-7; TRBD2 matches at 14 bases. In germline, CDR1 is KGHSH, CDR2 LQKENI. The CDR3 is made up of 16 amino acids. After removal of 3 bases from V and 6 bases from J, the junction contained 7 bases not matched to a gene. CDR3 in DNA: TGTGCCAGCTCACCCTCGGGACTAGCGGGAGCCTTCGAGCAGTACTTC. Translated, it gives CASSPSGLAGAFEQYF.

This clone was detected only a few times. The chain joins TRBV30 to TRBJ2-6; weak D call: TRBD1 (6 bases). The CDR3 is made up of 15 amino acids. V lost 3 bases, J lost 2 bases, and 11 bases lay in between. Germline-derived CDR1 and CDR2 are GTSNPN and SVGIG (reference sequence). The CDR3 protein is CAWRNRAAGANVLTF. The CDR3 region has the DNA TGTGCCTGGAGGAACAGGGCTGCTGGGGCCAACGTCCTGACTTTC.